Each of the 3 T cell receptor beta chains below was sequenced from the same sample in a study of cytomegalovirus exposure and HLA in healthy donors. Use of 60 Vbeta and 13 Jbeta primers characterized the PCR. Sequencing was performed with immunoSEQ multiplex PCR; in TCRdb, only in-frame clones are kept and a portion is missing. The repertoire consists of 250,000 to 350,000 clones, with approximately 90% occurring once and the leading ten covering roughly 4%. The specimen was PBMCs. These receptors were collected from a man aged 40-55 years in good health and CMV-seropositive.

V usage is TRBV4-1 and J usage is TRBJ2-1; D is unresolved. The V end was cut by 1 base, the J end by 2 bases, with 3 bases between. This CDR3 is 13 amino acids long. The germline V gene encodes CDR1 MGHRA and CDR2 YSYEKL. CDR3 amino acids: CASSQGAYNEQFF. The CDR3 nucleotides read TGCGCCAGCAGCCAAGGAGCCTACAATGAGCAGTTCTTC.

This clone was seen a handful of times. V usage is TRBV19 and J usage is TRBJ1-4; D call uncertain. V lost 2 bases and J 5 bases, leaving 12 bases between the germline ends. The germline V gene encodes CDR1 LNHDA and CDR2 SQIVND (reference sequence). This CDR3 contains 15 residues. CDR3 nucleotides: TGTGCCAGTAGTATATCAGGCGGGCGAAATGAAAAACTGTTTTTT. Protein: CASSISGGRNEKLFF.

The chain joins TRBV4-1 to TRBJ2-2, with a possible D match to TRBD1 (6 bases). Germline values: CDR1 MGHRA, CDR2 YSYEKL. The length of the CDR3 is 15 residues. Trimming cost V 0 bases and J 4 bases, with 9 bases left between them. The CDR3 nucleotides are TGCGCCAGCAGCCAAGAGGGGGCGGGCACCGGGGAGCTGTTTTTT. The encoded protein is CASSQEGAGTGELFF.